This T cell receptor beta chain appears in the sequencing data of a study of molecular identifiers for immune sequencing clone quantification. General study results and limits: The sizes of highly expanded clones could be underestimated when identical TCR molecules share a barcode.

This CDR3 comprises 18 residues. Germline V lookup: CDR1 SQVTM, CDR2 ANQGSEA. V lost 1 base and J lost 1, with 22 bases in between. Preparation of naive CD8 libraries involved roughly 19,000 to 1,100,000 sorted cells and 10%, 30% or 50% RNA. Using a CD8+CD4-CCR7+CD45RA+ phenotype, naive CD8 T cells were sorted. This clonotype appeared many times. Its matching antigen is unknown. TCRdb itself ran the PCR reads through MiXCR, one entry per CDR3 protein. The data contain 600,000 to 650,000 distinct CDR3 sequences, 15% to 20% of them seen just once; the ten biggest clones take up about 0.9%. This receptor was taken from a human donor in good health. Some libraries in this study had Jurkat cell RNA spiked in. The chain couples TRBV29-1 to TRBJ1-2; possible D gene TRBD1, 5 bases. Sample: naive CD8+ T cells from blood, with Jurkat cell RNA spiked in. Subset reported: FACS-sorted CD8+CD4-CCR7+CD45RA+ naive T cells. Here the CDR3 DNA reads TGCAGCGTTGAAGGGGAGGGGCGGTCTTTAAATATTAACTATGGCTACACCTTC. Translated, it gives CSVEGEGRSLNINYGYTF.